This T cell receptor (beta chain) was documented in a study of T cell clonality in common variable immunodeficiency. Method: immunoSEQ multiplex PCR; TCRdb's copy keeps in-frame clones and lacks some. This sample comprises 45,000 to 65,000 clones, none seen once only. The CDR3 loop spans 15 amino acids. The V and J ends lost 4 bases and 5 bases, in that order; junction bases with no gene match: 9. Germline V lookup: CDR1 SEHNR, CDR2 FQNEAQ (reference sequence). The table lists this clone with many counts. The read stops 3 residues short of the end of the CDR3; the missing end is completed from the germline J gene.

The TCR was taken from a person aged 18-70 years in good health. Sequencing input: peripheral blood mononuclear cells. V and J are TRBV7-9 and TRBJ1-2, with 8 positions matching TRBD1. This chain's CDR3 is CASSSTGQGAYGYTF. The covered CDR3 bases are TGTGCCAGCAGCTCCACTGGACAGGGCGCTTATGGC.